These 15 T cell receptor beta chains came from one sample sequenced in a study of post-analysis software for immune sequencing data. Study observations and caveats: TRBV5-6, TRBV5-1 and TRBV20-1 were among roughly 5 TRBV segments more frequent in patients than controls.

For these receptors, no antigen is known. Included in the TCR beta cDNA libraries were unique molecular identifiers. Using its own MiXCR run on the PCR reads, TCRdb lists one record per CDR3 protein. The table has roughly 600,000 distinct CDR3 sequences, 40% to 50% seen once. The sample was blood. These receptors were collected from a girl aged 10 to 17 with multiple sclerosis.

The chain has TRBV7-9 and TRBJ2-6, with D possibly being TRBD1 (6 bases). From germline, CDR1 is SEHNR and CDR2 FQNEAQ (reference sequence). V dropped 5 bases and J dropped 0 bases, with 14 bases sitting between them. The CDR3 spans 17 residues. For the CDR3, the DNA is TGTGCCAGCAGCGCTCCGGGACACGTCTCTGGGGCCAACGTCCTGACTTTC. It specifies CASSAPGHVSGANVLTF.

The chain uses TRBV7-9 and TRBJ2-5, with D uncertain. CDR3 length: 12 residues. Germline V gives CDR1 SEHNR, CDR2 FQNEAQ (reference sequence). The germline V and J ends were trimmed by 1 base and 12 bases, with 12 bases remaining between them. The CDR3 DNA is TGTGCCAGCAGCTTAGAAACACCTCCTAAGTACTTC. It codes for CASSLETPPKYF. Drawing the rest from reference TRBV7-9 and TRBJ2-5, the complete variable domain is DTGVSQNPRHKITKRGQNVTFRCDPISEHNRLYWYRQTLGQGPEFLTYFQNEAQLEKSRLLSDRFSAERPKGSFSTLEIQRTEQGDSAMYLCASSLETPPKYFGPGTRLLVL.

This chain joins TRBV5-1 and TRBJ2-1; TRBD2 might be the D (6 bases). Trimming removed 3 bases from V and 5 bases from J, with 18 bases in between. CDR1 is SGHRS and CDR2 is YFSETQ in the germline V gene. This CDR3 is built from 16 residues. The CDR3 sequence is CASSSLDGSTHNEQFF. The CDR3 DNA reads as TGCGCCAGCAGCTCCTTGGACGGGAGTACCCACAATGAGCAGTTCTTC.

This clonotype was seen ten or more times. The V call is TRBV7-2, the J call TRBJ2-5; D not certain. The CDR3 length is 13 residues. The V end lost 3 bases, the J end lost 1 base, and 6 bases lay between the germline ends. The germline V gene has CDR1 SGHTA and CDR2 FQGNSA. The CDR3 loop is CASSLNLQETQYF. In DNA, the CDR3 is TGTGCCAGCAGCTTGAACCTCCAAGAGACCCAGTACTTC.

The chain carries TRBV20-1 and TRBJ1-3; D is unclear. This CDR3 is built from 12 residues. Germline CDR1 and CDR2: DFQATT and SNEGSKA (reference sequence). V lost 0 bases, J lost 4 bases, and 4 bases lay in between. The CDR3: CSARDRGNTIYF. The CDR3 region has the DNA TGCAGTGCTAGAGACAGAGGAAACACCATATATTTT.

The chain recombines TRBV7-9 with TRBJ2-1; D uncertain. Trimming pared 2 bases from V and 7 bases from J, leaving 15 bases between. CDR1 and CDR2 (germline): SEHNR, FQNEAQ (reference sequence). The CDR3 has 15 amino acids. The CDR3 nucleotides are TGTGCCAGCAGCTTACCAGGTGTAAGCGTAAATGAGCAGTTCTTC. As protein: CASSLPGVSVNEQFF.

This chain links TRBV6-5 with TRBJ1-2, with a tentative D call TRBD1 (5 bases). The V end was cut by 7 bases, the J end by 5 bases, with 23 bases between. Looked up from germline, CDR1 is MNHEY and CDR2 is SVGAGI. This CDR3 has 16 residues. The DNA for the CDR3 is TGTGCCAGCACCGCATTGTTGGGGGGTAGAAGTTATGGCTACACCTTC. Residues: CASTALLGGRSYGYTF.

The rearrangement uses TRBV10-3 and TRBJ2-5, with TRBD1 as a possible D gene (6 bases). Germline CDR1 ENHRY, CDR2 SYGVKD. The CDR3 length is 16 residues. V lost 4 bases to trimming and J lost 3 bases, with 18 bases between them. CDR3 nucleotide sequence: TGTGCCATCAGTGGGGGCCTCGGGACAAGCAAAGAGACCCAGTACTTC. Its protein product is CAISGGLGTSKETQYF.

The gene calls are TRBV20-1 and TRBJ2-7; unclear D gene. The germline V gene has CDR1 DFQATT and CDR2 SNEGSKA (reference sequence). The CDR3 is made up of 13 amino acids. Trimming took 0 bases from V and 2 from J, leaving 8 bases between them. The CDR3 nucleotides read TGCAGTGCTAGAGATAAGAATCCCTACGAGCAGTACTTC. It specifies CSARDKNPYEQYF.

This chain joins TRBV29-1 and TRBJ1-6; maybe TRBD1 (6 bases). CDR3 size: 13 residues. Germline V gives CDR1 SQVTM, CDR2 ANQGSEA. V was pared by 5 bases and J by 6 bases, with 11 bases between. CDR3 bases: TGCAGCGTTTCGGACAGATTTAATTCACCCCTCCACTTT. Protein product: CSVSDRFNSPLHF. Using reference TRBV29-1 and TRBJ1-6 for the parts outside the CDR3, the full variable domain is SAVISQKPSRDICQRGTSLTIQCQVDSQVTMMFWYRQQPGQSLTLIATANQGSEATYESGFVIDKFPISRPNLTFSTLTVSNMSPEDSSIYLCSVSDRFNSPLHFGNGTRLTVT.

The V gene is TRBV27, the J gene TRBJ2-5; no clear D. Trimming left V 3 bases short and J 0 bases short, with 5 bases between. CDR3 size: 13 residues. From germline, CDR1 is MNHEY and CDR2 SMNVEV (reference sequence). The CDR3 bases are TGTGCCAGCAGTTTTCAGGACCAAGAGACCCAGTACTTC. Its protein is CASSFQDQETQYF.

The genes are TRBV29-1 and TRBJ1-2; 8 bases line up with TRBD1. Germline values: CDR1 SQVTM, CDR2 ANQGSEA. The CDR3 sequence is 13 residues long. V gave up 8 bases and J gave up 0 bases; unmatched junction bases: 5. In DNA form, the CDR3 reads TGCAGCTGCTACAGGGGGACTAACTATGGCTACACCTTC. Amino acids: CSCYRGTNYGYTF.

The CDR3 DNA is TGTGCCAGCAGCTTACATAGCTCTGGGGCCAACGTCCTGACTTTC. It is translated as CASSLHSSGANVLTF. V and J are TRBV7-6 and TRBJ2-6; the D is unclear. V was trimmed by 2 bases and J by 0 bases, leaving 5 bases between them. The germline CDR1 and CDR2 sequences are SGHVS and FNYEAQ. The length of the CDR3 is 15 residues.

For this clonotype: With a much larger clone just one base away, this may be a read error. The chain joins TRBV7-2 to TRBJ2-7, with D unresolved. Germline lookup yields CDR1 SGHTA and CDR2 FQGNSA. The V end lost 3 bases, the J end lost 7 bases, and 10 bases lay between the germline ends. The CDR3 totals 12 residues. CDR3 protein: CASSFWVGEQYF. CDR3 bases: TGTGCCAGCAGCTTTTGGGTAGGTGAGCAGTACTTC.

In this sample, this clonotype turned up a few times. This chain joins TRBV7-2 and TRBJ2-1; the D call may be TRBD1 or TRBD2 (5 bases each). There are 15 residues in the CDR3. V lost 1 base and J lost 9, with 16 bases in between. Germline CDR1 SGHTA, CDR2 FQGNSA. As DNA, the CDR3 is TGTGCCAGCAGCTTAGTTCTAAGTACCGGGACTGAGCAGTTCTTC. It yields the protein CASSLVLSTGTEQFF.